This T cell receptor (beta chain) originates from a study of blood T cell repertoires in COVID-19. Study in general: The cDNA or gDNA used as material had been derived from T cells, B-cell-depleted T cells, or PBMCs.

The CDR3 is 12 residues long. The germline V gene has CDR1 GTSNPN and CDR2 SVGIG (reference sequence). The germline V and J ends were trimmed by 4 bases and 1 base, with 7 bases remaining between them. This clone was picked up many times. In the authors' workflow: The authors estimated nucleated cell counts from reference gene primer amplification. Data came from immunoSEQ multiplex PCR; TCRdb stores just in-frame clones and leaves some out. That table gives V, J and clone size, and the DNA gave D and trimming. Among about 200,000 clones listed, roughly 84% were seen once. In assigning cohorts, the study relied on participant-reported clinical history. Resolution of symptoms, clearance, or two negative PCRs was present in recovered Cohort 3 donors.

The chain carries TRBV30 and TRBJ1-1; D might be TRBD1 (5 bases). Specimen: PBMCs or T cells enriched from blood (not recorded which). The receptor comes from a man aged 35 to 55 who had recovered from COVID-19. CDR3 sequence: CAWIRGNTEAFF. The CDR3 DNA follows: TGTGCCTGGATAAGGGGGAACACTGAAGCTTTCTTT.